These 18 T cell receptor beta chains were all obtained from the same sample, sequenced in a study of T cells in localized non-small cell lung cancer. Here immunoSEQ multiplex PCR was the method, and the copy in TCRdb shows in-frame clones only, minus some. The sample lists 37,000 or so clones, 88% occurring once. Here the sequenced sample was peripheral blood, taken before any cancer treatment. Receptors were obtained from a woman aged 35 to 70 with stage I lung adenocarcinoma.

V gene TRBV4-2 combines with J gene TRBJ2-3; possible D gene TRBD2, 5 bases. Trimming took off 1 base at V and 0 bases at J, with 14 bases between the two ends. This CDR3 contains 17 residues. Germline V gene sequence: CDR1 LGHNA, CDR2 YNFKEQ. CDR3 protein: CASSQAAGGTSTDTQYF. The CDR3 DNA follows: TGTGCCAGCAGCCAAGCCGCCGGAGGAACTAGCACAGATACGCAGTATTTT.

This sequence joins TRBV5-1 and TRBJ1-3; 7 positions match TRBD1. V lost 0 bases and J lost 0; bases outside the gene matches: 6. The CDR3 consists of 17 residues. CDR1 is SGHRS, CDR2 YFSETQ, per germline. The CDR3 sequence is CASSLEPGQSSGNTIYF. The CDR3 DNA reads TGCGCCAGCAGCTTGGAGCCGGGACAGAGCTCTGGAAACACCATATATTTT.

This clone came up once. The rearrangement links TRBV6-4 to TRBJ2-2; 8 nucleotides align to TRBD2. The CDR3 consists of 18 residues. Per germline, CDR1 MRHNA and CDR2 SNTAGT. The J segment lost 6 bases and the V segment lost 5 bases, leaving 17 bases of the junction unmatched. CDR3 loop: CASSPRHHSGAGAGELFF. In nucleotides, the CDR3 is TGTGCCAGCAGTCCCCGGCACCATAGCGGGGCGGGTGCCGGGGAGCTGTTTTTT.

The genes are TRBV7-3 and TRBJ2-1; 7 bases align to TRBD1. The J segment lost 4 bases and the V segment lost 2 bases, leaving 8 bases of the junction unmatched. CDR1 and CDR2 (germline): SGHTA, FQGTGA. The CDR3 length is 16 residues. The CDR3 loop is CASSLLVQGVYNEQFF. The CDR3 DNA is TGTGCCAGCAGCTTATTAGTCCAGGGGGTTTACAATGAGCAGTTCTTC.

The rearrangement uses TRBV28 and TRBJ2-7; D unresolved. The germline CDR1 and CDR2 sequences are MDHEN and SYDVKM. The CDR3 is made up of 13 amino acids. V was shortened by 3 bases and J by 9 bases, with 15 bases between the two germline ends. The CDR3 coding sequence is TGTGCCAGCAGTTTGGTGGGTGGCATCGGGCAGTACTTC. It specifies CASSLVGGIGQYF.

This chain uses TRBV21-1 with TRBJ2-1. TRBV21-1 is listed as a pseudogene. This CDR3 region has 14 residues. The CDR3 bases are TGTGCCAGCAGCAAAGAGGGCAGGCAGGATGAGCAGTTCTTC. Its protein product is CASSKEGRQDEQFF.

V and J are TRBV7-8 and TRBJ2-2; tentatively, D is TRBD1 or TRBD2 (6 bases each). The CDR3 length is 20 residues. Germline lookup yields CDR1 SGHVS and CDR2 FQNEAQ. The V end lost 3 bases, the J end lost 2 bases, and 25 bases lay between the germline ends. The CDR3 DNA follows: TGTGCCAGCAGCTTCCACAGACGTCCTTTCGGGGGCTTAAACACCGGGGAGCTGTTTTTT. This translates into CASSFHRRPFGGLNTGELFF.

The chain employs TRBV7-9 and TRBJ1-5; 12 bases align to TRBD1. J gave up 9 bases and V 3 bases, and 6 bases lay outside the gene matches. This CDR3 comprises 15 residues. Germline V gene data show CDR1 as SEHNR and CDR2 as FQNEAQ (reference sequence). The CDR3 protein is CASSFGTGGAGPQHF. CDR3 in DNA: TGTGCCAGCAGCTTCGGGACAGGGGGCGCGGGGCCCCAGCATTTT.

V gene TRBV27 combines with J gene TRBJ1-2, with TRBD1 matching over 10 bases. Per germline, CDR1 MNHEY and CDR2 SMNVEV (reference sequence). V shed 5 bases and J 4 bases; nucleotides not matched to a gene: 10. The CDR3 loop spans 16 amino acids. This CDR3 reads CASSPLGTGAIYGYTF. In nucleotides, the CDR3 is TGTGCCAGCAGTCCCCTTGGGACAGGGGCTATCTATGGCTACACCTTC.

The V and J genes are TRBV19 and TRBJ2-1, with 7 nucleotides matching TRBD2. Losses at the gene ends were 4 bases for V and 1 base for J; bases not matched to a gene: 1. Germline V gene sequence: CDR1 LNHDA, CDR2 SQIVND (reference sequence). The CDR3 runs to 14 residues. The CDR3 is CASSSGSSYNEQFF. The CDR3 bases are TGTGCCAGTAGTAGCGGGAGTTCCTACAATGAGCAGTTCTTC.

V and J are TRBV6-6 and TRBJ1-2; 8 nucleotides agree with TRBD1. Trimming took 4 bases from V and 4 from J; bases not matched to a gene: 8. Germline V lookup: CDR1 MNHNY, CDR2 SVGAGI (reference sequence). CDR3 length: 15 amino acids. Here the CDR3 DNA reads TGTGCCAGCAGTTCCAGGGGGCAACCGCTCTATGGCTACACCTTC. This sequence encodes CASSSRGQPLYGYTF.

This clone was observed once. The chain recombines TRBV6-6 with TRBJ2-7; 8 bases line up with TRBD1. Germline CDR1 is MNHNY and CDR2 is SVGAGI (reference sequence). V shed 6 bases, J shed 4 bases, and the junction held 8 bases outside the gene matches. CDR3 size: 14 residues. The CDR3 DNA reads TGTGCCAGCAGGAGGACAGGGAGTGCTTACGAGCAGTACTTC. It specifies CASRRTGSAYEQYF.

The chain combines TRBV27 with TRBJ1-4; D possibly corresponds to TRBD1 (6 bases). This CDR3 spans 14 amino acids. Germline V CDR1 and CDR2: MNHEY, SMNVEV (reference sequence). Trimming removed 6 bases at V and 7 bases at J, with 15 bases between. The CDR3 region is CASRRTGYGEKLFF. The CDR3 DNA sequence: TGTGCCAGCAGACGAACAGGGTACGGTGAAAAACTGTTTTTT.

This clone has just one count. This chain connects TRBV7-8 to TRBJ2-5; 10 bases map to TRBD1. The CDR3 is 14 residues long. CDR1 is SGHVS, CDR2 FQNEAQ, per germline. Germline trimming cut 5 bases from V and 2 bases from J; bases unmatched to any gene: 2. CDR3 nucleotide sequence: TGTGCCAGCAGCCGGACAGGGGGGCAAGAGACCCAGTACTTC. Protein product: CASSRTGGQETQYF.

The chain employs TRBV19 and TRBJ2-5; possibly TRBD1 or TRBD2 for D (6 bases each). V gave up 5 bases and J gave up 7 bases, with 14 bases separating them. Looked up from germline, CDR1 is LNHDA and CDR2 is SQIVND (reference sequence). The CDR3 is 13 amino acids. CDR3 nucleotide sequence: TGTGCCAGTAGTTCGCCAGGGGAGGCGACCCAGTACTTC. Residues: CASSSPGEATQYF. Complete variable domain (other parts from reference TRBV19 and TRBJ2-5): DGGITQSPKYLFRKEGQNVTLSCEQNLNHDAMYWYRQDPGQGLRLIYYSQIVNDFQKGDIAEGYSVSREKKESFPLTVTSAQKNPTAFYLCASSSPGEATQYFGPGTRLLVL.

The chain is built from TRBV15 and TRBJ2-7; 11 bases map to TRBD1. The germline V gene encodes CDR1 LNHNV and CDR2 YYDKDF (reference sequence). The CDR3 contains 16 residues. Trimming at V came to 1 base and at J to 4 bases, leaving 6 bases not matched to a gene. The CDR3 bases are TGTGCCACCAGCAGAGCGGGGGGACAGGGGGGGTACGAGCAGTACTTC. This codes for CATSRAGGQGGYEQYF. Drawing the rest from reference TRBV15 and TRBJ2-7, the complete variable domain is DAMVIQNPRYQVTQFGKPVTLSCSQTLNHNVMYWYQQKSSQAPKLLFHYYDKDFNNEADTPDNFQSRRPNTSFCFLDIRSPGLGDTAMYLCATSRAGGQGGYEQYFGPGTRLTVT.

CDR3 sequence: CASSLPSGGGVKTVYEQYF. CDR3 in DNA: TGTGCCAGCAGCCTCCCGAGCGGTGGGGGGGTGAAAACGGTTTACGAGCAGTACTTC. The chain links TRBV7-8 to TRBJ2-7; TRBD2 aligns across 7 bases. The germline CDR1 and CDR2 sequences are SGHVS and FQNEAQ. This CDR3 spans 19 amino acids. With V trimmed by 5 bases and J by 4 bases, 23 bases remained unmatched.

The gene calls are TRBV18 and TRBJ2-5; D perhaps matches TRBD1 (6 bases). Germline CDR1 reads KGHSH; CDR2 reads LQKENI. This CDR3 comprises 17 residues. V lost 0 bases and J 7 bases, leaving 21 bases between the germline ends. This chain's CDR3 is CASSPPPSGHSPPTQYF. For the CDR3, the DNA is TGTGCCAGCTCACCACCGCCCTCGGGACATAGTCCCCCGACCCAGTACTTC. Variable domain in full (rest from reference TRBV18 and TRBJ2-5): NAGVMQNPRHLVRRRGQEARLRCSPMKGHSHVYWYRQLPEEGLKFMVYLQKENIIDESGMPKERFSAEFPKEGPSILRIQQVVRGDSAAYFCASSPPPSGHSPPTQYFGPGTRLLVL.